Below, 15 T cell receptor beta chains from the same sample are listed, as sequenced in a study of T cell repertoires in cytomegalovirus infection. These receptors' antigens are unknown. MiXCR was run by TCRdb on the reads, yielding one entry per CDR3 protein. The repertoire includes approximately 730,000 distinct CDR3 sequences, roughly a third of them detected once, and roughly 18% sits in the top ten. Specimen: cultured PBMCs, collected from culture after CMV antigen stimulation. The receptors derive from a human donor in good health (CMV status not recorded). Some clones in this sample may be carry-over from other donors' samples.

The sample holds many counts of this clonotype. This sequence joins TRBV6-1 and TRBJ1-5, with no clear D. Germline loops: CDR1 MNHNS, CDR2 SASEGT. With 3 bases removed from V and 5 bases from J, the gap between germline ends came to 8 bases. CDR3 length equals 13 residues. The CDR3 DNA sequence: TGTGCCAGCAGTGATATGAACTATCAGCCCCAGCATTTT. Amino acids: CASSDMNYQPQHF.

This chain links TRBV5-5 with TRBJ2-3; either TRBD1 or TRBD2 may fit D (6 bases each). The CDR3 spans 14 residues. Germline CDR1 reads SGHKS; CDR2 reads YYEKEE (reference sequence). Trimming took off 3 bases at V and 2 bases at J, with 10 bases between the two ends. This CDR3 is CASSWPGATDTQYF. The DNA of the CDR3 is TGTGCCAGCAGCTGGCCGGGGGCCACAGATACGCAGTATTTT.

The sample holds a few counts of this clonotype. V is TRBV7-2 and J is TRBJ2-7, with 10 bases aligning to TRBD2. With 1 base clipped from V and 2 bases from J, the junction kept 14 bases outside the gene matches. The CDR3 covers 19 residues. From germline, CDR1 is SGHTA and CDR2 FQGNSA. Here the CDR3 DNA reads TGTGCCAGCAGCTTAGGTCCTAGCGGGAGTTCCGGGTCCCCCTACGAGCAGTACTTC. Translation: CASSLGPSGSSGSPYEQYF.

To note about this clonotype: Relative to the germline gene, one junction end is altered; a read error may explain this. The genes are TRBV12-3 or TRBV12-4 and TRBJ2-1; a possible D gene is TRBD2 (6 bases). The CDR3 totals 14 residues. CDR3 residues: CASSLDPGGNEQFF. The CDR3 region has the DNA TGTGCCAGCAGCTTAGATCCTGGGGGGAATGAGCAGTTCTTC.

This clonotype showed up just a few times. This chain uses TRBV12-3 or TRBV12-4 with TRBJ2-4, with no clear D. Trimming shortened V by 11 bases and J by 1 base, and 9 bases separated the two germline ends. This CDR3 is 12 amino acids long. CDR3 coding DNA: TGTGCCTGTAGGATTGCCAAAAACATTCAGTACTTC. This encodes CACRIAKNIQYF.

This clonotype came up a few times. The V and J genes are TRBV2 and TRBJ2-7; the D is unclear. CDR1 is SNHLY and CDR2 is FYNNEI in the germline V gene. The V gene lost 8 bases and the J gene lost 9 bases, with 8 bases spanning the gap. The length of the CDR3 is 9 residues. CDR3 protein: CASGPGQYF. CDR3 DNA sequence: TGTGCCAGCGGGCCTGGGCAGTACTTC. The full variable domain, completed using reference TRBV2 and TRBJ2-7, is EPEVTQTPSHQVTQMGQEVILRCVPISNHLYFYWYRQILGQKVEFLVSFYNNEISEKSEIFDDQFSVERPDGSNFTLKIRSTKLEDSAMYFCASGPGQYFGPGTRLTVT.

The chain uses TRBV5-1 and TRBJ1-1; TRBD1 might be the D (6 bases). The CDR3 has 17 amino acids. Deletions cut 5 bases from V and 0 bases from J, with 20 bases between. CDR1 SGHRS and CDR2 YFSETQ come from the germline V gene. CDR3 protein: CASRPRRGVLLNTEAFF. The DNA for the CDR3 is TGCGCCAGCAGACCACGGAGGGGGGTGTTATTGAACACTGAAGCTTTCTTT.

V gene TRBV7-6 combines with J gene TRBJ2-3; 9 bases line up with TRBD1. Germline CDR1 and CDR2: SGHVS and FNYEAQ. Losses at the gene ends were 2 bases for V and 5 bases for J; bases not matched to a gene: 5. This CDR3 has 15 amino acids. CDR3 residues: CASSLRDRAVDTQYF. CDR3 bases: TGTGCCAGCAGCTTAAGGGACAGGGCTGTAGATACGCAGTATTTT. The complete variable domain, with remaining parts taken from reference TRBV7-6 and TRBJ2-3, reads GAGVSQSPRYKVTKRGQDVALRCDPISGHVSLYWYRQALGQGPEFLTYFNYEAQQDKSGLPNDRFSAERPEGSISTLTIQRTEQRDSAMYRCASSLRDRAVDTQYFGPGTRLTVL.

The chain joins TRBV7-9 to TRBJ2-7; maybe TRBD2 (6 bases). Trimming cost V 4 bases and J 3 bases, with 16 bases left between them. CDR1 and CDR2 (germline): SEHNR, FQNEAQ (reference sequence). This CDR3 spans 15 amino acids. CDR3 in DNA: TGTGCCAGCAGCTCCCGAGCGGGTCTGTTCTACGAGCAGTACTTC. Its protein is CASSSRAGLFYEQYF.

The rearrangement uses TRBV6-1 and TRBJ2-5; 8 bases agree with TRBD2. Germline CDR1 reads MNHNS; CDR2 reads SASEGT. Unmatched junction bases numbered 9, after V lost 5 bases and J lost 1 base. The CDR3 contains 16 residues. The CDR3: CASSYVGAGGQETQYF. Written as DNA, the CDR3 is TGTGCCAGCAGTTACGTTGGGGCGGGAGGCCAAGAGACCCAGTACTTC.

The chain links TRBV5-1 to TRBJ2-7; tentatively, D is TRBD2 (7 bases). Germline values: CDR1 SGHRS, CDR2 YFSETQ. V shed 4 bases and J shed 3 bases, with 20 bases lying between them. This CDR3 region has 16 residues. The CDR3 bases are TGCGCCAGCAGCCCGGGGGGCCTTGAAGGGGGCTACGAGCAGTACTTC. Amino acids: CASSPGGLEGGYEQYF.

This chain uses TRBV6-5 with TRBJ1-1; D call uncertain. The CDR3 loop spans 13 amino acids. Trimming shortened V by 7 bases and J by 4 bases, and 13 bases separated the two germline ends. Germline loops: CDR1 MNHEY, CDR2 SVGAGI. CDR3 sequence (DNA): TGTGCCAGCACGGGCGCGATAGGCACTGAAGCTTTCTTT. Translation gives CASTGAIGTEAFF.

This clonotype was observed a few times. This rearrangement joins TRBV12-3 or TRBV12-4 to TRBJ2-2; D is possibly TRBD1 or TRBD2 (6 bases each). V lost 0 bases and J lost 4, with 9 bases in between. The CDR3 covers 15 residues. CDR3: CASSLAPGATGELFF. CDR3 in DNA: TGTGCCAGCAGTTTAGCGCCGGGGGCCACCGGGGAGCTGTTTTTT.

This chain uses TRBV4-1 with TRBJ2-3; D is ambiguous. The CDR3 spans 16 residues. The V gene's germline CDR1 is MGHRA and CDR2 YSYEKL. V lost 4 bases and J lost 2, with 16 bases in between. The CDR3 spells CASSLEVRRYTDTQYF. The CDR3 region has the DNA TGCGCCAGCAGCCTAGAGGTGCGACGCTACACAGATACGCAGTATTTT.

This clonotype has only a few counts. A junction end diverges from the germline sequence, so it may reflect a read error. This chain connects TRBV12-3 or TRBV12-4 to TRBJ1-2; TRBD1 matches 7 bases. The CDR3 runs 14 residues. The CDR3 DNA is TGTGCCAGCAGTGCTGGGACAGCCGTCTTCTATTTCGCCTTC. Amino acids: CASSAGTAVFYFAF.